This entry features one TCR beta chain sequence. The antigen is unknown. Profiled with immunoSEQ multiplex PCR; TCRdb holds only in-frame clones, not every one. In the table there are roughly 84,000 clones, over 70% of which are singletons. This specimen belongs to a study of a mutant IDH1 vaccine in newly diagnosed glioma. Study summary: Of the patients given treatment, around 60% were male and approximately 38% were female, and a mean age of approximately 40 years was recorded.

As to time point: baseline, week 1 (first vaccination visit). Treatment here: pre-vaccination baseline after standard-of-care therapy. General study results and limits: Across multiple MHC alleles, almost 95% of patients had vaccine-induced responses.

V was shortened by 3 bases and J by 5 bases, with 8 bases between the two germline ends. Germline V gene lookup returns CDR1 SEHNR and CDR2 FQNEAQ (reference sequence). The CDR3 totals 13 residues. The input for sequencing was PBMCs, taken from a glioma patient treated with radiotherapy, temozolomide or both. The chain combines TRBV7-9 with TRBJ2-1, with D uncertain. This sequence originates from a man aged 40-49 years with glioma. Some clones in this sample may be carry-over from other donors' samples. The CDR3 coding sequence is TGTGCCAGCAGCTTCGTCAGCCACAATGAGCAGTTCTTC. Translating gives CASSFVSHNEQFF.